This T cell receptor beta chain was sequenced in a study of blood T cells in healthy people across ages. The study's findings and limits: As age increased, TCR beta diversity per million T cells fell in a roughly linear fashion.

A second PCR, run for about 7 to 11 cycles, used a sample-barcoded 5' primer plus a J-beta primer mix. Each of the cDNA molecules was tagged by a template-switch adaptor with 12 random nucleotides. One entry per CDR3 protein results from TCRdb running MiXCR on the 5' RACE reads. The sample lists approximately 1.5 million distinct CDR3 sequences, around 36% occurring once. This CDR3 has 16 amino acids. V shed 7 bases, J shed 7 bases, and the junction held 9 bases outside the gene matches. Total RNA amounts of at least 6 micrograms were extracted per sample. In regard to this clonotype: The antigen remains unidentified.

Sequences were obtained from blood. This clonotype was obtained from a woman under 40 in good health. The V call is TRBV12-3 or TRBV12-4, the J call TRBJ2-2; 13 bases agree with TRBD2. CDR3 bases: TGTGCCAGCAACCCACTAGCGGGAGGGCCGGTCGGGGAGCTGTTTTTT. It encodes CASNPLAGGPVGELFF.